Below are 5 T cell receptor beta chains sequenced from a single sample in a study of OX40 agonist ivuxolimab in advanced cancers. The data were produced by immunoSEQ multiplex PCR, yet TCRdb's version contains in-frame clones alone and is incomplete. Of nearly 60,000 clones in the sample, approximately 78% were seen once. This sample comprised CD4+ or CD8+ T cells sorted from blood, obtained in a trial of the OX40 agonist ivuxolimab. These receptors originate from an adult with an advanced solid tumor such as melanoma, head and neck, liver or kidney cancer.

This sequence joins TRBV5-4 and TRBJ2-3; D could derive from TRBD1 or TRBD2 (6 bases each). CDR3 length: 14 residues. In germline, CDR1 is SGHNT, CDR2 YYREEE (reference sequence). The V and J ends lost 1 base and 6 bases respectively, with 12 bases between them. The CDR3 sequence: CASSLTRGRDTQYF. The CDR3 bases are TGTGCCAGCAGCTTGACCCGGGGGCGGGATACGCAGTATTTT. Full variable domain (remainder filled in from reference TRBV5-4 and TRBJ2-3): ETGVTQSPTHLIKTRGQQVTLRCSSQSGHNTVSWYQQALGQGPQFIFQYYREEENGRGNFPPRFSGLQFPNYSSELNVNALELDDSALYLCASSLTRGRDTQYFGPGTRLTVL.

The genes are TRBV7-2 and TRBJ2-7; D remains unclear. Germline V gives CDR1 SGHTA, CDR2 FQGNSA. This CDR3 spans 15 amino acids. V dropped 2 bases and J dropped 0 bases, with 11 bases sitting between them. CDR3 loop: CASSLLSAGSYEQYF. As DNA, the CDR3 is TGTGCCAGCAGCTTATTGTCGGCAGGCTCCTACGAGCAGTACTTC.

The chain is built from TRBV19 and TRBJ2-2; 11 bases line up with TRBD2. The CDR3 is made up of 15 amino acids. From germline, CDR1 is LNHDA and CDR2 SQIVND (reference sequence). V shed 3 bases, J shed 6 bases, and the junction held 3 bases outside the gene matches. DNA for the CDR3: TGTGCCAGTAGTATGGGTAGCGGGGGGGCCGGGGAGCTGTTTTTT. Translating it yields CASSMGSGGAGELFF.

The chain combines TRBV11-3 with TRBJ1-6; no clear D gene. CDR1 is SGHNT, CDR2 YENEEA, per germline. V lost 1 base and J lost 0, with 10 bases in between. The length of the CDR3 is 17 residues. The CDR3 is CASSLAVGSSYNSPLHF. CDR3 nucleotide sequence: TGTGCCAGCAGCTTAGCAGTCGGGAGCTCCTATAATTCACCCCTCCACTTT.

V is TRBV2 and J is TRBJ2-2; possibly TRBD1 for D (5 bases). The germline gives CDR1 SNHLY, CDR2 FYNNEI. This CDR3 has 14 amino acids. Deletions cut 6 bases from V and 6 bases from J, with 14 bases between. Here the CDR3 reads CASSRIRGPGELFF. Written as DNA, the CDR3 is TGTGCCAGCAGCCGCATAAGGGGCCCCGGGGAGCTGTTTTTT.